In this sample, the clone carrying this T cell receptor beta chain turned up many times. Its matching antigen is unknown. The ends lost 3 bases at V and 4 bases at J; junction bases unmatched: 8. The CDR3 contains 16 residues. Germline V lookup: CDR1 SGHRS, CDR2 YFSETQ. This sample is part of a study of identical twins. Whole-study results and caveats: Modeled out-of-frame TCR alpha sharing in monozygotic twins fell below observed levels. Insertions ran lower in abundant cord blood beta clonotypes, though not in memory repertoires.

Template switching added a universal primer site, and cDNA bore unique molecular identifiers. TCRdb reprocessed the 5' RACE reads with MiXCR, giving one entry per CDR3 protein. The sample carries fewer than 650,000 distinct CDR3 sequences, just over 7% recorded once. These data also featured in a second study, about yellow fever vaccine responses in identical twins.

The TCR sequence derives from a woman aged 18-29 years in good health. Material: PBMCs. The chain links TRBV5-1 to TRBJ2-3, with TRBD2 matching 10 bases. CDR3 in amino acids: CASSSNSGGRADTQYF. The CDR3 nucleotides read TGCGCCAGCAGCTCGAATAGCGGGGGGAGGGCAGATACGCAGTATTTT.